This passage covers 30 T cell receptor beta chains from one sample sequenced in a study of T cells in tuberculosis. The assay was immunoSEQ multiplex PCR, and TCRdb's table has in-frame clones only and misses some. The table includes 38,000 or so clones, about 95% detected once. Material: PBMCs. The source is a donor aged 10-29 years with latent tuberculosis or without tuberculosis infection.

The table lists this clone with a count of one. The chain is built from TRBV9 and TRBJ2-5, with 11 positions matching TRBD2. CDR1 is SGDLS, CDR2 YYNGEE, per germline. V was pared by 0 bases and J by 7 bases, with 8 bases of the junction left unmatched. The CDR3 spans 16 residues. The chain's CDR3 is CASSVAVAGGLGTQYF. For the CDR3, the DNA is TGTGCCAGCAGCGTAGCGGTAGCGGGGGGGCTAGGGACCCAGTACTTC.

The CDR3 coding sequence is TGCGCCAGCAGCTTGGATACAGGAAGTTTTGGAAACACCATATATTTT. As protein: CASSLDTGSFGNTIYF. The rearrangement uses TRBV5-1 and TRBJ1-3, with a weak D call TRBD1 (5 bases). The V end lost 0 bases, the J end lost 3 bases, and 13 bases lay between the germline ends. Germline CDR1 SGHRS, CDR2 YFSETQ. There are 16 residues in the CDR3. Supplemented by reference TRBV5-1 and TRBJ1-3, the full variable domain reads KAGVTQTPRYLIKTRGQQVTLSCSPISGHRSVSWYQQTPGQGLQFLFEYFSETQRNKGNFPGRFSGRQFSNSRSEMNVSTLELGDSALYLCASSLDTGSFGNTIYFGEGSWLTVV.

The chain has TRBV25-1 and TRBJ2-3; 7 bases map to TRBD2. With V trimmed by 7 bases and J by 0 bases, 7 bases remained unmatched. Germline CDR1 MGHDK, CDR2 SYGVNS. The CDR3 loop spans 15 amino acids. The CDR3 nucleotides are TGTGCCAGCAACAGCGGGGCCTTTAGCACAGATACGCAGTATTTT. Translation gives CASNSGAFSTDTQYF.

The V gene is TRBV9, the J gene TRBJ1-1, with TRBD1 as a possible D gene (5 bases). Germline-derived CDR1 and CDR2 are SGDLS and YYNGEE. V was clipped by 0 bases and J by 4 bases, with 13 bases between them. The CDR3 has 15 residues. CDR3 loop: CASSVEGVRGTEAFF. In nucleotides, the CDR3 is TGTGCCAGCAGCGTAGAAGGGGTAAGGGGCACTGAAGCTTTCTTT.

The chain couples TRBV18 to TRBJ1-1; 10 bases match TRBD1. There are 14 residues in the CDR3. Trimming at V came to 6 bases and at J to 1 base, leaving 2 bases not matched to a gene. Germline values: CDR1 KGHSH, CDR2 LQKENI. CDR3 amino acids: CASSGTGENTEAFF. CDR3 nucleotide sequence: TGTGCCAGCTCCGGGACAGGGGAGAACACTGAAGCTTTCTTT.

The chain employs TRBV6-1 and TRBJ1-2, with a tentative D call TRBD1 (5 bases). V lost 6 bases and J lost 8, with 16 bases in between. This CDR3 comprises 13 residues. Germline CDR1 and CDR2: MNHNS and SASEGT. The CDR3 loop is CASSLQVRLGYTF. As DNA, the CDR3 is TGTGCCAGCAGCCTACAGGTCCGGTTAGGCTACACCTTC.

The chain has TRBV12-5 and TRBJ1-3; tentatively, D is TRBD1 (6 bases). Germline V CDR1 and CDR2: LGHNT, FRNRAP. Trimming pared 2 bases from V and 0 bases from J, leaving 23 bases between. CDR3 size: 20 residues. The CDR3, as DNA: TGTGCTAGTGGTTTGCCCGAGCCAGGGGATGCTCGTTACTCTGGAAACACCATATATTTT. This translates into CASGLPEPGDARYSGNTIYF.

This clone showed up just once. The rearrangement joins TRBV2 to TRBJ1-3; D remains unclear. The V end was cut by 3 bases, the J end by 4 bases, with 13 bases between. The germline V gene has CDR1 SNHLY and CDR2 FYNNEI. CDR3 size: 15 residues. CDR3 protein: CASSDTGKGGNTIYF. Written as DNA, the CDR3 is TGTGCCAGCAGTGATACGGGGAAGGGAGGAAACACCATATATTTT.

The chain joins TRBV4-3 to TRBJ1-1; the match to TRBD1 covers 12 bases. Germline CDR1 reads LGHNA; CDR2 reads YSLEER. The V gene end was trimmed by 1 base and the J gene end by 4 bases; junction bases not matched to a gene: 4. This CDR3 has 16 amino acids. The CDR3: CASSQGGTGGGTEAFF. DNA for the CDR3: TGCGCCAGCAGCCAAGGGGGGACAGGGGGCGGCACTGAAGCTTTCTTT.

The gene calls are TRBV28 and TRBJ2-7; TRBD1 matches 10 bases. The CDR3 spans 16 residues. The germline CDR1 and CDR2 sequences are MDHEN and SYDVKM. The J segment lost 2 bases and the V segment lost 4 bases, leaving 8 bases of the junction unmatched. Here the CDR3 reads CASSSYQGQGAYEQYF. In DNA, the CDR3 is TGTGCCAGCAGTTCTTACCAAGGACAGGGGGCCTACGAGCAGTACTTC.

V usage is TRBV18 and J usage is TRBJ2-2; TRBD1 might be the D (6 bases). The ends were cut back, 1 base at V and 1 base at J, with 22 bases in the middle. The CDR3 is 20 amino acids. CDR1 is KGHSH, CDR2 LQKENI, per germline. The CDR3 protein is CASSPRFGTSPNKNTGELFF. CDR3 bases: TGTGCCAGCTCACCACGGTTTGGGACAAGCCCCAATAAGAACACCGGGGAGCTGTTTTTT.

The chain links TRBV9 to TRBJ2-7, with a weak D call TRBD1 (6 bases). Germline V CDR1 and CDR2: SGDLS, YYNGEE. V gave up 3 bases and J gave up 4 bases, with 14 bases separating them. The CDR3 has 14 amino acids. The CDR3: CASSAQDRVYEQYF. DNA of the CDR3: TGTGCCAGCAGCGCCCAGGACAGAGTTTACGAGCAGTACTTC.

J is TRBJ2-7 and V is TRBV29-1, with 9 bases lining up with TRBD1. Germline loops: CDR1 SQVTM, CDR2 ANQGSEA. Trimming at V came to 5 bases and at J to 1 base, leaving 9 bases not matched to a gene. This CDR3 contains 15 residues. The CDR3 loop is CSVTRGQGRSYEQYF. In DNA form, the CDR3 reads TGCAGCGTTACCAGAGGACAGGGGAGGTCCTACGAGCAGTACTTC.

The CDR3 spells CASSLNPDQPQHF. The CDR3 DNA reads TGCGCCAGCAGCCTCAATCCGGATCAGCCCCAGCATTTT. This chain links TRBV5-1 with TRBJ1-5, with no clear D. Looked up from germline, CDR1 is SGHRS and CDR2 is YFSETQ. The CDR3 contains 13 residues. Trimming cost V 4 bases and J 5 bases, with 10 bases left between them.

The rearrangement links TRBV5-8 to TRBJ1-1, with D unclear. Germline values: CDR1 SGHTS, CDR2 YDEGEE. Trimming pared 5 bases from V and 2 bases from J, leaving 13 bases between. This CDR3 comprises 14 residues. The CDR3 sequence: CASRLWGVNTEAFF. The CDR3 DNA follows: TGTGCCAGCAGGCTGTGGGGAGTCAACACTGAAGCTTTCTTT.

This chain joins TRBV29-1 and TRBJ2-7; possible D gene TRBD2, 5 bases. Trimming removed 7 bases at V and 4 bases at J, with 14 bases between. This CDR3 is built from 12 residues. Germline V CDR1 and CDR2: SQVTM, ANQGSEA. The CDR3 DNA sequence: TGCAGCGCCGGGGAAACGGGGTACGAGCAGTACTTC. The encoded protein is CSAGETGYEQYF.

The CDR3 protein is CASSATEANYGYTF. The DNA of the CDR3 is TGTGCCAGCTCAGCGACAGAAGCTAACTATGGCTACACCTTC. The rearrangement links TRBV18 to TRBJ1-2; D perhaps matches TRBD1 (5 bases). V was cut by 5 bases and J by 0 bases, with 10 bases left in between. The CDR3 is 14 amino acids. Germline CDR1 and CDR2: KGHSH and LQKENI.

The genes are TRBV2 and TRBJ1-2; D not resolved. Trimming removed 4 bases at V and 4 bases at J, with 16 bases between. This CDR3 has 15 amino acids. The V gene's germline CDR1 is SNHLY and CDR2 FYNNEI. DNA for the CDR3: TGTGCCAGCAGTGCTATTAATTGGACTATCTATGGCTACACCTTC. Translated: CASSAINWTIYGYTF.

This chain uses TRBV28 with TRBJ1-4; 8 nucleotides match TRBD1. This CDR3 has 14 residues. The ends lost 9 bases at V and 8 bases at J; junction bases unmatched: 11. Germline-derived CDR1 and CDR2 are MDHEN and SYDVKM. The CDR3 loop reads CASQQGGAQEKLFF. CDR3 bases: TGTGCCAGTCAACAGGGGGGAGCGCAGGAAAAACTGTTTTTT.

The V and J genes are TRBV19 and TRBJ2-7; 12 bases fit TRBD1. The V and J ends lost 2 bases and 7 bases, in that order; junction bases with no gene match: 6. Looked up from germline, CDR1 is LNHDA and CDR2 is SQIVND (reference sequence). The CDR3 has 15 amino acids. Written as DNA, the CDR3 is TGTGCCAGTAGTATAACGGGACAGGGGGCGCGTGAGCAGTACTTC. Its protein is CASSITGQGAREQYF.

The gene calls are TRBV7-2 and TRBJ1-1; 8 bases agree with TRBD1. This CDR3 has 13 amino acids. J was trimmed by 7 bases and V by 2 bases; bases with no gene match: 3. Germline V gene data show CDR1 as SGHTA and CDR2 as FQGNSA. The CDR3 loop is CASSLRTGNEAFF. DNA of the CDR3: TGTGCCAGCAGCTTACGGACAGGGAATGAAGCTTTCTTT.

The chain employs TRBV5-1 and TRBJ1-6, with 9 bases matching TRBD1. The ends lost 4 bases at V and 10 bases at J; junction bases unmatched: 9. Germline assignment: CDR1 SGHRS and CDR2 YFSETQ. There are 15 residues in the CDR3. CDR3 sequence: CASSPQGQGSSPLHF. The CDR3 DNA reads TGCGCCAGCAGCCCTCAGGGACAGGGATCCTCACCCCTCCACTTT.

The V call is TRBV4-2, the J call TRBJ2-7; D may be TRBD2 (5 bases). Trimming removed 0 bases from V and 3 bases from J, with 18 bases in between. Germline CDR1 LGHNA, CDR2 YNFKEQ. The CDR3 is 17 residues long. CDR3 coding DNA: TGTGCCAGCAGCCAAGATTTCGGCAGGAGCGGATACTACGAGCAGTACTTC. The encoded protein is CASSQDFGRSGYYEQYF.

There are a few counts of this clone. This chain uses TRBV6-5 with TRBJ1-1; D call uncertain. This CDR3 region has 13 residues. Germline values: CDR1 MNHEY, CDR2 SVGAGI. The ends were cut back, 5 bases at V and 4 bases at J, with 11 bases in the middle. This CDR3 reads CASSLTPRTEAFF. The CDR3 nucleotides read TGTGCCAGCAGTCTAACTCCTCGCACTGAAGCTTTCTTT.

The chain recombines TRBV14 with TRBJ2-3, with 11 bases matching TRBD2. CDR1 and CDR2 (germline): SGHDN, FVKESK. This CDR3 spans 18 amino acids. J gave up 3 bases and V 0 bases, and 8 bases lay outside the gene matches. CDR3 sequence: CASSQDPQRLAGTDTQYF. Written as DNA, the CDR3 is TGTGCCAGCAGCCAAGATCCACAACGACTAGCGGGGACAGATACGCAGTATTTT.

This rearrangement joins TRBV7-2 to TRBJ1-6; a possible D gene is TRBD1 (5 bases). Germline CDR1 is SGHTA and CDR2 is FQGNSA. The ends were cut back, 5 bases at V and 6 bases at J, with 11 bases in the middle. The CDR3 runs 14 residues. This chain's CDR3 is CASSRQYPNSPLHF. The CDR3 bases are TGTGCCAGCAGCAGACAGTACCCTAATTCACCCCTCCACTTT. Supplemented by reference TRBV7-2 and TRBJ1-6, the full variable domain reads GAGVSQSPSNKVTEKGKDVELRCDPISGHTALYWYRQSLGQGLEFLIYFQGNSAPDKSGLPSDRFSAERTGGSVSTLTIQRTQQEDSAVYLCASSRQYPNSPLHFGNGTRLTVT.

J is TRBJ2-2 and V is TRBV4-2; 11 bases agree with TRBD2. V was clipped by 2 bases and J by 0 bases; unmatched bases: 2. The CDR3 totals 17 residues. Germline CDR1 LGHNA, CDR2 YNFKEQ. Here the CDR3 DNA reads TGTGCCAGCAGCCAAATGGGACTAGCGGCGAACACCGGGGAGCTGTTTTTT. Translation: CASSQMGLAANTGELFF.

V is TRBV6-5 and J is TRBJ1-1; D gene unclear. Looked up from germline, CDR1 is MNHEY and CDR2 is SVGAGI. The V gene lost 8 bases and the J gene lost 11 bases, with 9 bases spanning the gap. The CDR3 loop spans 9 amino acids. CDR3 loop: CASGDQAFF. DNA of the CDR3: TGTGCCAGCGGTGATCAGGCTTTCTTT.

This chain joins TRBV7-9 and TRBJ2-3; weak D call: TRBD2 (5 bases). Germline-derived CDR1 and CDR2 are SEHNR and FQNEAQ (reference sequence). The V and J ends lost 4 bases and 3 bases respectively, with 14 bases between them. The CDR3 is made up of 15 amino acids. The CDR3: CASSWTRENTDTQYF. The CDR3 coding sequence is TGTGCCAGCAGCTGGACCCGGGAAAATACAGATACGCAGTATTTT. The whole variable domain, filled in from reference TRBV7-9 and TRBJ2-3, reads DTGVSQNPRHKITKRGQNVTFRCDPISEHNRLYWYRQTLGQGPEFLTYFQNEAQLEKSRLLSDRFSAERPKGSFSTLEIQRTEQGDSAMYLCASSWTRENTDTQYFGPGTRLTVL.

The chain has TRBV4-1 and TRBJ1-1; D not resolved. The ends were cut back, 8 bases at V and 0 bases at J, with 10 bases in the middle. CDR3 length: 13 residues. The germline CDR1 and CDR2 sequences are MGHRA and YSYEKL. The CDR3 here is CASRAQLNTEAFF. As DNA, the CDR3 is TGCGCCAGCCGCGCACAGTTGAACACTGAAGCTTTCTTT.